This T cell receptor beta chain was identified in a study of blood T cells in healthy people across ages (dated by TCRdb to the mid-2010s). For the wider study: In model experiments, template switching captured about one uniquely barcoded TCR beta cDNA molecule for every two T cells. To track age-related changes in TCR beta repertoire diversity, the study relied on deep sequencing normalized with unique cDNA molecular identifiers. The donors were divided into four age groups: young (average around 15 years), middle-aged (approximately 39), aged (about 60) and long-lived (around 80). To avoid experimental bias, donors of different ages were randomly spread across the sequencing lanes. The study analyzed two additional independent replicas of 1 million unique cDNA reads from the same blood draw for two donors, one aged 18 to 30 and one aged 80 or older. Broader findings and caveats from the paper: Compared with the aged group, more naive CD4+ T cells, fewer expanded clones and increased TCR diversity were shown by the long-lived group, suggesting age selection. Because donor CMV infection status was unknown, age-related changes in expanded clonotypes were potentially confounded. Conclusive comparison of naive and antigen-experienced compartments was prevented by the profiling of bulk unsorted PBMCs. Estimates of total diversity based on one million sequenced T cells were considered lower bounds and underestimates. Observed TCR beta diversity per million T cells fell roughly linearly with age, and a significant reduction was already apparent by age roughly 40. The percentage of naive T cells measured by flow cytometry correlated strongly with observed TCR beta diversity.

Cut back by 4 bases and 4 bases, the V and J ends lie 17 bases apart. CDR1 and CDR2, looked up from the germline V gene (reference sequence), are MNHNY and SVGAGI. From its cysteine to its phenylalanine, the CDR3 spans 16 amino acids. Solely the CDR3 DNA is kept, with 48 bases framed from the first base. Details on this clonotype: The specificity of this receptor is unknown. Per-base qualities were not stored, and no clone one base away is much larger.

Donors were a few dozen systemically healthy Caucasian individuals from Russia aged roughly 6 to 100 years. Around 10 milliliters of peripheral blood were collected from each donor into EDTA-treated Vacutainer tubes. PBMCs were isolated by Ficoll-Paque density-gradient centrifugation, with at least 6 million obtained per sample. Total RNA, at least 6 micrograms per sample, was extracted from PBMCs with Trizol reagent. For every donor, an aliquot of PBMCs went through flow cytometry to measure the percentages of naive CD45RAhigh/CD27high T cells. The library was produced with 5' RACE. The sequencing machine was an Illumina HiSeq 2500. A second PCR of roughly 6 to 12 cycles was performed with a sample-barcoded 5' primer and a J-beta primer mix. A template-switch 5' adaptor carrying 12 random nucleotides introduced a unique molecular identifier onto each TCR beta cDNA molecule. Each sample yielded at least 2.5 million CDR3-containing paired-end reads. All of the RNA was converted into first-strand cDNA using the Mint cDNA synthesis kit, with a TRBC-specific oligonucleotide serving as the primer. Following uracil-DNA glycosylase treatment, all cDNA underwent a first 18-cycle PCR with the universal primers M1SS and BC2_uni_R. The authors processed their data as follows. Normalization of each sample was performed by random selection of 1 million high-quality reads, each carrying a distinct molecular identifier. Instead of being binned into consensus sequences, reads with shared molecular identifiers were discarded. MiTCR, with a Q25 quality threshold and the strictest error-elimination algorithm, was used for CDR3 identification, clonotype clustering and error correction. Lower-bound total TCR beta diversity was estimated with a nonparametric unseen species model using Euler transformation. In-frame beta chains were kept once TCRdb had trimmed the public reads at Q25 with fastp and called clones with MiXCR. Rows are unified per CDR3 protein, each entry keeping the most common DNA and genes. These V and J calls rely on TCRdb rather than the paper's analysis. The sample records 1.5 million to 1.9 million distinct CDR3 sequences, about 45% of which are singletons. The ten biggest clones cover just over 4% of the sample.

The sequence is built from TRBV6-6 and TRBJ1-5; TRBD1 is possibly the D segment (6 matching bases). Sequences were obtained from blood. This TCR was sampled from a woman younger than 30 in good health. The nucleotides read TGTGCCAGCAGTTCCCCGGGTGGACAGATGAATCAGCCCCAGCATTTT. Translated, it gives CASSSPGGQMNQPQHF.